This T cell receptor (beta chain) was documented in a study of blood T cell repertoires in COVID-19. All enrollees were roughly 18 to 89 years old and from roughly 22 US areas. Profiled with immunoSEQ multiplex PCR; TCRdb holds only in-frame clones, not every one. The sample consists of approximately 310,000 clones, about 89% of them appearing once. CDR1 MNHEY and CDR2 SMNVEV come from the germline V gene (reference sequence). J lost 5 bases, V lost 6 bases, and 10 bases had no gene match. The CDR3 totals 15 residues. Sequencing was carried out using PBMCs or T cells enriched from blood (not recorded which). This clonotype was sampled from a man aged 60 to 75 who had recovered from COVID-19. V gene TRBV27 combines with J gene TRBJ2-5; 9 nucleotides match TRBD1. The CDR3 protein is CASSLYRGHGETQYF. The CDR3 nucleotides read TGTGCCAGCAGCCTCTACAGGGGGCATGGTGAGACCCAGTACTTC.